These 23 T cell receptor beta chains came from one sample sequenced in a study of T cell responses to AZD1222 COVID-19 vaccine. Clones were read by immunoSEQ multiplex PCR, and TCRdb kept only the in-frame ones, dropping some. This sample carries 130,000 to 150,000 clones, 93% of them seen once, and the ten largest clones take approximately 2.1%. This specimen consisted of peripheral blood, obtained on day 0 of AZD1222 vaccination. The receptors originated from an adult in good health.

The gene calls are TRBV3-1 (or the pseudogene TRBV3-2) and TRBJ1-1; 10 nucleotides align to TRBD1. This CDR3 has 15 amino acids. The trim removed 4 bases at V and 4 bases at J, leaving 6 bases unmatched. From germline, CDR1 is LGHDT and CDR2 YNNKEL (reference sequence). The DNA of the CDR3 is TGTGCCAGCAGCCCACGGGACAGGGGAGGCACTGAAGCTTTCTTT. Its translation is CASSPRDRGGTEAFF.

CDR3 in amino acids: CASSSPGTNEQFF. The CDR3 DNA follows: TGTGCCAGCAGCTCCCCCGGGACAAATGAGCAGTTCTTC. The rearrangement uses TRBV7-8 and TRBJ2-1; the D gene is possibly TRBD1 (6 bases). The germline CDR1 and CDR2 sequences are SGHVS and FQNEAQ. V was clipped by 4 bases and J by 7 bases, with 11 bases between them. The CDR3 runs to 13 residues. The full variable domain, rest sourced from reference TRBV7-8 and TRBJ2-1, is GAGVSQSPRYKVAKRGQDVALRCDPISGHVSLFWYQQALGQGPEFLTYFQNEAQLDKSGLPSDRFFAERPEGSVSTLKIQRTQQEDSAVYLCASSSPGTNEQFFGPGTRLTVL.

The chain is built from TRBV9 and TRBJ2-5; 11 bases agree with TRBD2. Germline lookup yields CDR1 SGDLS and CDR2 YYNGEE. This CDR3 has 15 amino acids. V lost 0 bases and J lost 5; bases outside the gene matches: 3. For the CDR3, the DNA is TGTGCCAGCAGCGTAGTAGCGGGAGGGCCGGAGACCCAGTACTTC. Protein: CASSVVAGGPETQYF.

The V call is TRBV6-1, the J call TRBJ1-1; no definite D call. Germline loops: CDR1 MNHNS, CDR2 SASEGT. The V gene lost 2 bases and the J gene lost 1 base, with 8 bases spanning the gap. This CDR3 comprises 14 residues. CDR3 sequence: CASSEWVRNTEAFF. CDR3 in DNA: TGTGCCAGCAGTGAATGGGTGCGGAACACTGAAGCTTTCTTT.

The chain is built from TRBV11-2 and TRBJ2-3; 7 bases are a match to TRBD2. V lost 3 bases, J lost 5 bases, and 8 bases stayed unmatched. Germline lookup yields CDR1 SGHAT and CDR2 FQNNGV. This CDR3 has 15 amino acids. The CDR3 spells CASSFRLAREDTQYF. The CDR3 DNA follows: TGTGCCAGCAGCTTTAGACTAGCTAGGGAAGATACGCAGTATTTT.

V gene TRBV9 combines with J gene TRBJ2-2; TRBD2 matches 7 bases. J gave up 5 bases and V 1 base, and 5 bases lay outside the gene matches. Germline V CDR1 and CDR2: SGDLS, YYNGEE. The CDR3 sequence is 15 residues long. CDR3 loop: CASSVRAGDTGELFF. In DNA form, the CDR3 reads TGTGCCAGCAGCGTACGTGCGGGAGATACCGGGGAGCTGTTTTTT.

The CDR3 region is CATSVEVGGPGETQYF. CDR3 sequence (DNA): TGTGCCACCAGTGTGGAGGTGGGAGGGCCGGGAGAGACCCAGTACTTC. This chain joins TRBV24-1 and TRBJ2-5, with 7 bases fitting TRBD2. Germline V gene sequence: CDR1 KGHDR, CDR2 SFDVKD. The CDR3 spans 16 residues. J gave up 4 bases and V 5 bases, and 12 bases lay outside the gene matches.

The CDR3: CASSLDPGQGYGYTF. In DNA form, the CDR3 reads TGTGCCAGCAGCTTAGATCCGGGACAGGGCTATGGCTACACCTTC. The chain carries TRBV11-2 and TRBJ1-2, with 9 bases fitting TRBD1. The length of the CDR3 is 15 residues. Germline lookup yields CDR1 SGHAT and CDR2 FQNNGV. V shed 0 bases and J 4 bases; nucleotides not matched to a gene: 3.

This sequence joins TRBV30 and TRBJ1-6; tentatively, D is TRBD1 (6 bases). CDR3 length: 14 amino acids. Germline V gene lookup returns CDR1 GTSNPN and CDR2 SVGIG (reference sequence). V lost 0 bases, J lost 9 bases, and 12 bases lay in between. The CDR3 region is CAWSVNRVGSPLHF. The CDR3 DNA reads TGTGCCTGGAGTGTCAACAGGGTGGGTTCACCCCTCCACTTT.

The V call is TRBV5-1, the J call TRBJ1-3; the D is unclear. V was cut by 4 bases and J by 0 bases, with 17 bases left in between. In germline, CDR1 is SGHRS, CDR2 YFSETQ. The CDR3 contains 17 residues. CDR3 DNA sequence: TGCGCCAGCAGCCCGGAACCAGGCCAAAGCTCTGGAAACACCATATATTTT. Its translation: CASSPEPGQSSGNTIYF.

V gene TRBV27 combines with J gene TRBJ2-1; 7 bases align to TRBD1. The CDR3 contains 15 residues. Looked up from germline, CDR1 is MNHEY and CDR2 is SMNVEV (reference sequence). With V trimmed by 4 bases and J by 9 bases, 12 bases remained unmatched. This CDR3 is CASSYGPGGRSEQFF. CDR3 in DNA: TGTGCCAGCAGTTACGGGCCAGGGGGAAGGAGTGAGCAGTTCTTC.

The gene calls are TRBV5-4 and TRBJ2-1; D assignment may be TRBD1 or TRBD2 (6 bases each). The CDR3 spans 18 residues. Germline CDR1 is SGHNT and CDR2 is YYREEE (reference sequence). V lost 4 bases and J lost 2, with 22 bases in between. This chain's CDR3 is CASSQIQGGGHTYNEQFF. The CDR3 DNA follows: TGTGCCAGCAGCCAGATACAGGGAGGCGGGCACACCTACAATGAGCAGTTCTTC.

The chain carries TRBV5-1 and TRBJ2-7, with 7 bases identical to TRBD2. The CDR3 runs 15 residues. CDR1 SGHRS and CDR2 YFSETQ come from the germline V gene. With 0 bases clipped from V and 0 bases from J, the junction kept 3 bases outside the gene matches. CDR3 in DNA: TGCGCCAGCAGCTTGGGGGGAGGGACCTCCTACGAGCAGTACTTC. It translates to CASSLGGGTSYEQYF. Filled out from reference TRBV5-1 and TRBJ2-7, the complete variable domain reads KAGVTQTPRYLIKTRGQQVTLSCSPISGHRSVSWYQQTPGQGLQFLFEYFSETQRNKGNFPGRFSGRQFSNSRSEMNVSTLELGDSALYLCASSLGGGTSYEQYFGPGTRLTVT.

This rearrangement joins TRBV18 to TRBJ1-1, with D tentatively TRBD1 (6 bases). Per germline, CDR1 KGHSH and CDR2 LQKENI. The CDR3 sequence is 13 residues long. V was cut by 4 bases and J by 5 bases, with 11 bases left in between. CDR3 in amino acids: CASSQGGLTEAFF. The DNA of the CDR3 is TGTGCCAGCTCACAAGGGGGTTTAACTGAAGCTTTCTTT.

This chain uses TRBV7-2 with TRBJ1-1; 10 nucleotides line up with TRBD1. The CDR3 sequence is 16 residues long. CDR1 SGHTA and CDR2 FQGNSA come from the germline V gene. Losses at the gene ends were 5 bases for V and 1 base for J; bases not matched to a gene: 7. As DNA, the CDR3 is TGTGCCAGCAGCGGGCCGGGACAGGGGTCGAACACTGAAGCTTTCTTT. Translated: CASSGPGQGSNTEAFF.

Regarding this clone: Its ends do not fully match the called genes, so a read error is possible. The chain is built from TRBV7-7 and TRBJ2-7, with 13 bases that match TRBD2. This CDR3 comprises 16 residues. The germline gives CDR1 SSHAT, CDR2 FNYEAQ (reference sequence). The CDR3 DNA is TGTGCTAGCAGCCCCCTTACTAGCGGGAGGGCGGACGAGCAGTACTTC. It yields the protein CASSPLTSGRADEQYF.

This clone was picked up one time. The J gene is TRBJ2-3, the V gene TRBV7-8; 12 bases line up with TRBD2. The CDR3 contains 15 residues. J lost 4 bases, V lost 6 bases, and 5 bases had no gene match. CDR1 is SGHVS and CDR2 is FQNEAQ in the germline V gene. The CDR3 nucleotides are TGTGCCAGCAGGGAAACTAGCGGGAGGCCAGATACGCAGTATTTT. Translated, it gives CASRETSGRPDTQYF.

The CDR3 nucleotides read TGTGCCAGCAGTCTCACCGGGACAGGGGGCCAGGGTGAAAAACTGTTTTTT. This sequence encodes CASSLTGTGGQGEKLFF. The chain has TRBV6-6 and TRBJ1-4; 12 bases align to TRBD1. The CDR3 spans 17 residues. CDR1 MNHNY and CDR2 SVGAGI come from the germline V gene (reference sequence). V lost 5 bases to trimming and J lost 7 bases; unmatched junction nucleotides: 11.

This clone has a handful of counts. V usage is TRBV19 and J usage is TRBJ1-1; D is undetermined. Germline CDR1 and CDR2: LNHDA and SQIVND (reference sequence). The CDR3 sequence is 13 residues long. V was pared by 7 bases and J by 0 bases, with 9 bases between. CDR3 coding DNA: TGTGCCAGTACCAGAGACATGAACACTGAAGCTTTCTTT. Its translation: CASTRDMNTEAFF. Using reference TRBV19 and TRBJ1-1 for the parts outside the CDR3, the full variable domain is DGGITQSPKYLFRKEGQNVTLSCEQNLNHDAMYWYRQDPGQGLRLIYYSQIVNDFQKGDIAEGYSVSREKKESFPLTVTSAQKNPTAFYLCASTRDMNTEAFFGQGTRLTVV.

The chain couples TRBV10-2 to TRBJ1-5; D unresolved. V dropped 2 bases and J dropped 5 bases, with 13 bases sitting between them. The CDR3 is 15 amino acids. The germline gives CDR1 WSHSY, CDR2 SAAADI. The CDR3 sequence: CASSERGREDQPQHF. The DNA of the CDR3 is TGCGCCAGCAGTGAGCGGGGTAGGGAAGATCAGCCCCAGCATTTT.

There are a few counts of this clone. The chain uses TRBV5-6 and TRBJ1-1; no clear D. Per the germline V gene, CDR1 is SGHDT and CDR2 is YYEEEE. This CDR3 comprises 14 residues. Trimming took 3 bases from V and 0 from J, leaving 9 bases between them. CDR3 region: CASSYGPMNTEAFF. DNA for the CDR3: TGTGCCAGCAGCTACGGACCCATGAACACTGAAGCTTTCTTT.

The V call is TRBV6-5, the J call TRBJ1-5, with 10 bases identical to TRBD1. Germline assignment: CDR1 MNHEY and CDR2 SVGAGI. V shed 6 bases and J 3 bases; nucleotides not matched to a gene: 5. The CDR3 length is 15 residues. The CDR3 is CASRPGQGINQPQHF. CDR3 DNA sequence: TGTGCCAGCAGACCGGGACAGGGGATCAATCAGCCCCAGCATTTT.

The J gene is TRBJ2-1, the V gene TRBV9, with a tentative D call TRBD1 (6 bases). Trimming cost V 3 bases and J 4 bases, with 14 bases left between them. Germline V CDR1 and CDR2: SGDLS, YYNGEE. The CDR3 is made up of 15 amino acids. CDR3 loop: CASSARRDTYNEQFF. The CDR3 bases are TGTGCCAGCAGCGCCCGCCGGGACACGTACAATGAGCAGTTCTTC. The whole variable domain, filled in from reference TRBV9 and TRBJ2-1, reads DSGVTQTPKHLITATGQRVTLRCSPRSGDLSVYWYQQSLDQGLQFLIQYYNGEERAKGNILERFSAQQFPDLHSELNLSSLELGDSALYFCASSARRDTYNEQFFGPGTRLTVL.